The rows below give T cell receptor beta chains drawn from one sample of a study of regulatory T cells in long-lasting Graves disease. TCRdb recomputed calls from the multiplex PCR reads with MiXCR, one row per CDR3 protein. The sample has roughly 430,000 distinct CDR3 sequences, 21% seen once. The sample was peripheral blood mononuclear cells (PBMCs), taken when the disease was refractory, from a patient treated with antithyroid drugs. The origin of the receptors is a female donor with Graves disease. The conserved cysteine and the conserved F or W are not part of the CDR3 here. D genes are given only for firm matches.

.,TRBJ2-7,TRBV5-6,ASSLVAGPPNEQY
.,TRBJ1-5,TRBV28,ASRPTVSNQPQH
.,TRBJ2-4,TRBV2,ASLFDSALAKNIQY
.,TRBJ2-1,TRBV20-1,SARVGVNEQF
.,TRBJ1-1,TRBV20-1,SATRDPEAF
.,TRBJ2-7,TRBV2,ASIGAYEQY
.,TRBJ2-5,TRBV7-2,ASSSVFGGGETQY
.,TRBJ2-6,TRBV5-1,ASSEGRSGANVLT
TRBD1,TRBJ2-2,TRBV28,ASSTDRFDTGELF
.,TRBJ2-7,TRBV20-1,SARGPAGEQY
TRBD1,TRBJ2-7,TRBV7-9,ASSPRTGRSSYEQY
.,TRBJ2-5,TRBV3-1,ASSQDRVIQY
.,TRBJ1-2,TRBV15,ATSRVQGPYGYT
.,TRBJ1-2,TRBV18,ASSTTTDYGYT
TRBD2,TRBJ2-7,TRBV20-1,SASRAGGSLEQY
TRBD1,TRBJ2-7,TRBV28,ASRSAPGQESYEQY
.,TRBJ2-2,TRBV12-3/TRBV12-4,ASSAPGELF
.,TRBJ1-2,TRBV20-1,SAKRDYGYT
.,TRBJ1-4,TRBV29-1,SVEDTTGTFNEKLF
TRBD2,TRBJ2-7,TRBV2,ASKWQTAGGSYEQY
TRBD2,.,TRBV20-1,SATPGTSVPYEQY
.,TRBJ1-1,TRBV28,ASSFWGLEAF
TRBD2,TRBJ2-2,TRBV7-3,ASSRWTSGTGELF
.,TRBJ2-5,TRBV2,ASNGGLETQY
.,TRBJ2-2,TRBV2,ASTEPTGELF
.,TRBJ1-5,TRBV24-1,ATSDTNQPQH
.,TRBJ2-7,TRBV11-2,ASSLLAPAEQY
.,TRBJ1-1,TRBV3-1,ASSLGLPNEVTEAF
TRBD1,TRBJ2-7,TRBV2,ASNYDRGGYEQY
.,TRBJ2-2,TRBV11-2,ASSLTGDTGELF
.,TRBJ1-4,TRBV6-1,ATRGGRNEKLF
TRBD1,TRBJ1-1,TRBV6-9,ASSYGTGAQAF
TRBD1,TRBJ1-5,TRBV20-1,SARIPGTGENQPQH
TRBD1,TRBJ2-7,TRBV20-1,SANRDRGSYEQY
.,TRBJ1-6,TRBV7-8,ASSLGDSVSSPLH
TRBD1,TRBJ2-5,TRBV12-3/TRBV12-4,ASRRDRGETQY
.,TRBJ1-2,TRBV4-2,ASSQAGDKSGYT
.,TRBJ2-6,TRBV7-9,ASSTRWANVLT
.,TRBJ1-4,TRBV28,ASSRVYEKLF
.,TRBJ1-2,TRBV3-1,ASSQVPNPNYGYT
TRBD1,TRBJ1-5,TRBV20-1,SASRDRGINQPQH
.,TRBJ2-7,TRBV10-1,ASSDHRSPSYEQY
TRBD1,TRBJ2-7,TRBV28,ASRTQGQNYEQY
.,TRBJ2-2,TRBV2,AAGGTNTGELF